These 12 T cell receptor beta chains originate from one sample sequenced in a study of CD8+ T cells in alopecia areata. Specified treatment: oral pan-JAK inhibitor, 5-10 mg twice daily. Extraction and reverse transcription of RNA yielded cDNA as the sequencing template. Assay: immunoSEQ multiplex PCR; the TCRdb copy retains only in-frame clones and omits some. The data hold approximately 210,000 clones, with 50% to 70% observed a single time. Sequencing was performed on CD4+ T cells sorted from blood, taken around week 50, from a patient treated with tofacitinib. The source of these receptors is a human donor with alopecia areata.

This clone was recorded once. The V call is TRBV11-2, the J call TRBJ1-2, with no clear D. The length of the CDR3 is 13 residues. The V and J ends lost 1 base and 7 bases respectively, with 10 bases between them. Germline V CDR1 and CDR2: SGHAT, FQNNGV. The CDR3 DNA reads TGTGCCAGCAGCTTAGGCGGGGAGAGTGGCTACACCTTC. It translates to CASSLGGESGYTF.

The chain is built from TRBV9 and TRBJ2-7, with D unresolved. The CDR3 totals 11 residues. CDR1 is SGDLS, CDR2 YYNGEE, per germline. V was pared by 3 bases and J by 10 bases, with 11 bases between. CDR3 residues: CASSAGEVQYF. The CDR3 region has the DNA TGTGCCAGCAGCGCCGGAGAGGTTCAGTACTTC.

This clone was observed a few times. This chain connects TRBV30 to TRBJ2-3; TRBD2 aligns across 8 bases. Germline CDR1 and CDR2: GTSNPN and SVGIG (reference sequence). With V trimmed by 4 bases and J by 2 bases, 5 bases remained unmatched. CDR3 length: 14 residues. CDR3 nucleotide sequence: TGTGCCTGGAAGAGGCGGGGGGTCACAGATACGCAGTATTTT. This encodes CAWKRRGVTDTQYF. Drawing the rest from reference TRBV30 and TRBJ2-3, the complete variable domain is SQTIHQWPATLVQPVGSPLSLECTVEGTSNPNLYWYRQAAGRGLQLLFYSVGIGQISSEVPQNLSASRPQDRQFILSSKKLLLSDSGFYLCAWKRRGVTDTQYFGPGTRLTVL.

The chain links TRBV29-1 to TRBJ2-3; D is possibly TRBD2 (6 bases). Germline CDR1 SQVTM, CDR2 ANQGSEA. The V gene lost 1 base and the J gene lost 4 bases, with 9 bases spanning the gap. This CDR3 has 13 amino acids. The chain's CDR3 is CSVEGRGPDTQYF. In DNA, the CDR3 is TGCAGCGTTGAAGGGCGGGGACCAGATACGCAGTATTTT.

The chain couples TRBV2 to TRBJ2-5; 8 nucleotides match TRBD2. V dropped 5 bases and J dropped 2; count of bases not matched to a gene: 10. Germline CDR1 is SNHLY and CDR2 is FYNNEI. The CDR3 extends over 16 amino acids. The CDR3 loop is CASSYDISSGQETQYF. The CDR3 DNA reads TGTGCCAGCAGTTATGACATTTCTAGCGGGCAAGAGACCCAGTACTTC.

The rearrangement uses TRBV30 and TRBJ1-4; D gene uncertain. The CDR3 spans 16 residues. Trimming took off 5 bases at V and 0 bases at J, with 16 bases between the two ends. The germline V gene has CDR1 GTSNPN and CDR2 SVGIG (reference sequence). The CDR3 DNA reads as TGTGCCTGGTCGGGTAGAGCGACTCCAACTAATGAAAAACTGTTTTTT. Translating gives CAWSGRATPTNEKLFF.

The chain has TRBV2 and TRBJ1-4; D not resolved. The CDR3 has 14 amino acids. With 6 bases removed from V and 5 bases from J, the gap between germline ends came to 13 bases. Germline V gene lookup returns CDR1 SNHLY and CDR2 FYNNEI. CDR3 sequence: CASRTDGLNEKLFF. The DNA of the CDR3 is TGTGCCAGCAGAACCGACGGATTAAATGAAAAACTGTTTTTT.

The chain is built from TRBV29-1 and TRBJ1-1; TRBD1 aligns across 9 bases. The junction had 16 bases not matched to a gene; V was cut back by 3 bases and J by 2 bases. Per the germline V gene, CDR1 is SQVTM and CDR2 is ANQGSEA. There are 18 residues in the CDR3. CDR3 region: CSVENSPGQGPRNTEAFF. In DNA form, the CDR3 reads TGCAGCGTTGAGAACTCACCGGGACAGGGCCCCAGAAACACTGAAGCTTTCTTT.

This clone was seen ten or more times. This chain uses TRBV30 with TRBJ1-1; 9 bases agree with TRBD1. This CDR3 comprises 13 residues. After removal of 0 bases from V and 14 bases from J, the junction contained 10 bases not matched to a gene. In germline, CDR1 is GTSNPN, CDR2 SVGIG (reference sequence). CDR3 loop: CAWSVGDRESGFF. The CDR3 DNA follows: TGTGCCTGGAGTGTGGGGGACAGGGAATCGGGATTCTTT.

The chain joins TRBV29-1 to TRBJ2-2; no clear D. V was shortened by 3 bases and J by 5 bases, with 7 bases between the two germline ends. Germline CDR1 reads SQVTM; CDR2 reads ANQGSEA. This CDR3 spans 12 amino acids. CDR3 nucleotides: TGCAGCGTTGATTCTGAGACCGGGGAGCTGTTTTTT. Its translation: CSVDSETGELFF.

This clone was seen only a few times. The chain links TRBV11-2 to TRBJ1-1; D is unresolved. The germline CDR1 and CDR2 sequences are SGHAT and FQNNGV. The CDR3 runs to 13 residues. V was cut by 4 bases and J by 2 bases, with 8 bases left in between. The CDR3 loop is CASSYGSNTEAFF. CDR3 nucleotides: TGTGCCAGCAGCTACGGGTCAAACACTGAAGCTTTCTTT.

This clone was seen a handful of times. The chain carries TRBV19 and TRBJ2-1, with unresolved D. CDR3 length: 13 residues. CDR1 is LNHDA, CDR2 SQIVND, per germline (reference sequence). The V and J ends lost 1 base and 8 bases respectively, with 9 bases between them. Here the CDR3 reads CASSIGSWDEQFF. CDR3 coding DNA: TGTGCCAGTAGTATAGGGTCCTGGGATGAGCAGTTCTTC.